A selection of T cell receptor beta chains follows, all from one sample in a study of vaccination effects on CD4 cells after COVID-19. These receptors are not linked to any known antigen. The assay was immunoSEQ multiplex PCR, and TCRdb's table has in-frame clones only and misses some. The table shows fewer than 35,000 clones, with around 75% occurring only once. This specimen consisted of CD4+ T cells from PBMCs cultured with SARS-CoV-2 spike peptides, obtained after COVID-19 vaccination. The source is a human donor who received a COVID-19 vaccine. Some clones in this sample may be carry-over from other donors' samples. Both conserved end residues are part of each CDR3. The D gene is left open where the match is weak. Size tells how often a clone was seen (once, few, many) or the class of an expanded clone, and some rows leave it out.

size: NA; V: TRBV10-1; D: NA; J: TRBJ2-3; CDR3: CASSVAVTDTQYF; DNA: TGCGCCAGCAGTGTGGCTGTCACAGATACGCAGTATTTT
size: NA; V: TRBV5-4; D: NA; J: TRBJ1-4; CDR3: CASSPDSTYEKLFF; DNA: TGTGCCAGCAGCCCGGACTCCACATATGAAAAACTGTTTTTT
size: NA; V: TRBV7-9; D: TRBD1; J: TRBJ1-1; CDR3: CASSLKTGHTEAFF; DNA: TGTGCCAGCAGCTTAAAGACAGGGCACACTGAAGCTTTCTTT
size: NA; V: TRBV4-1; D: NA; J: TRBJ2-3; CDR3: CASSRPGAGGSITDTQYF; DNA: TGCGCCAGCAGCCGCCCTGGTGCCGGCGGGTCTATCACAGATACGCAGTATTTT
size: NA; V: TRBV11-2; D: TRBD1; J: TRBJ2-2; CDR3: CASSPTGAITGELFF; DNA: TGTGCCAGCAGCCCGACAGGGGCCATCACCGGGGAGCTGTTTTTT
size: medium-sized; V: TRBV7-8; D: NA; J: TRBJ1-6; CDR3: CASSHGDGYNSPLHF; DNA: TGTGCCAGCAGCCACGGAGACGGATATAATTCACCCCTCCACTTT
size: NA; V: TRBV5-1; D: TRBD2; J: TRBJ2-1; CDR3: CASSARLAGAGNEQFF; DNA: TGCGCCAGCAGCGCCCGACTAGCGGGGGCCGGGAATGAGCAGTTCTTC
size: few; V: TRBV9; D: TRBD2; J: TRBJ2-4; CDR3: CASSRGAGGAKNIQYF; DNA: TGTGCCAGCAGCCGGGGTGCGGGGGGGGCCAAAAACATTCAGTACTTC
size: NA; V: TRBV5-1; D: TRBD2; J: TRBJ2-3; CDR3: CASSFTSGGADTQYF; DNA: TGCGCCAGCAGCTTTACTAGCGGGGGGGCAGATACGCAGTATTTT
size: few; V: TRBV10-2; D: NA; J: TRBJ1-5; CDR3: CASSEATLDGQPQHF; DNA: TGCGCCAGCAGTGAGGCCACCCTCGACGGTCAGCCCCAGCATTTT
size: NA; V: TRBV2; D: TRBD1; J: TRBJ1-1; CDR3: CASSETGGGEAFF; DNA: TGTGCCAGCAGTGAGACAGGGGGAGGCGAAGCTTTCTTT
size: NA; V: TRBV6-6; D: NA; J: TRBJ2-1; CDR3: CASSYPQGHEQFF; DNA: TGTGCCAGCAGTTACCCCCAGGGCCATGAGCAGTTCTTC
size: NA; V: TRBV20-1; D: NA; J: TRBJ1-1; CDR3: CSASTQLNTEAFF; DNA: TGCAGTGCTAGTACCCAGCTGAACACTGAAGCTTTCTTT
size: NA; V: TRBV29-1; D: NA; J: TRBJ1-1; CDR3: CSVEDRPGRDTEAFF; DNA: TGCAGCGTTGAAGATCGACCAGGGAGGGACACTGAAGCTTTCTTT
size: NA; V: TRBV6-1; D: TRBD1; J: TRBJ2-2; CDR3: CASSGRGRGYTGELFF; DNA: TGTGCCAGCAGTGGTAGGGGGCGCGGGTACACCGGGGAGCTGTTTTTT
size: NA; V: TRBV28; D: NA; J: TRBJ1-3; CDR3: CASSRTGTSGNTIYF; DNA: TGTGCCAGCAGTAGAACAGGGACCTCTGGAAACACCATATATTTT
size: NA; V: TRBV4-1; D: NA; J: TRBJ1-2; CDR3: CASSHLDRENYGYTF; DNA: TGCGCCAGCAGCCACCTCGATCGGGAGAACTATGGCTACACCTTC
size: NA; V: TRBV7-9; D: NA; J: TRBJ1-2; CDR3: CASSPSPWGPSGGYTF; DNA: TGTGCCAGCAGCCCCTCTCCCTGGGGGCCTAGTGGTGGCTACACCTTC
size: NA; V: TRBV9; D: NA; J: TRBJ2-1; CDR3: CASSAVAESSYNEQFF; DNA: TGTGCCAGCAGCGCCGTAGCGGAAAGCTCCTACAATGAGCAGTTCTTC
size: NA; V: TRBV5-4; D: NA; J: TRBJ1-2; CDR3: CASFSVFYGYTF; DNA: TGTGCCAGCTTTTCCGTCTTCTATGGCTACACCTTC